Each of the 20 T cell receptor beta chains below was sequenced from the same sample in a study of T cells in Graves' hyperthyroidism and ophthalmopathy. Template material for amplifying TCR beta CDR3 regions consisted of RNA transcripts. The HTBI primer set drove a first-round RT-PCR of the TCR CDR3. TCRdb processed the multiplex PCR reads anew with MiXCR; each CDR3 protein has one entry. The sample contains some 300,000 distinct CDR3 sequences, roughly 13% of which appear only once. Sequencing was done on a sample of blood. Every receptor here comes from a middle-aged woman with Graves' hyperthyroidism.

There are many counts of this clonotype. This chain connects TRBV10-3 to TRBJ2-7, with D possibly being TRBD1 (6 bases). Germline CDR1 and CDR2: ENHRY and SYGVKD. This CDR3 contains 13 residues. V was shortened by 3 bases and J by 4 bases, with 10 bases between the two germline ends. The CDR3 spells CAISETGKYEQYF. In DNA, the CDR3 is TGTGCCATCAGTGAAACAGGGAAATACGAGCAGTACTTC.

This clonotype was found many times. The gene calls are TRBV3-1 and TRBJ2-5; unclear D gene. Germline-derived CDR1 and CDR2 are LGHDT and YNNKEL (reference sequence). The CDR3 totals 13 residues. Trimming removed 5 bases from V and 5 bases from J, with 12 bases in between. CDR3 region: CASSTGLQETQYF. DNA for the CDR3: TGTGCCAGCAGCACGGGTCTCCAGGAGACCCAGTACTTC.

This clonotype was recorded at least ten times. V usage is TRBV3-1 and J usage is TRBJ2-1; 9 bases match TRBD2. Per the germline V gene, CDR1 is LGHDT and CDR2 is YNNKEL (reference sequence). The CDR3 extends over 17 amino acids. V was clipped by 0 bases and J by 5 bases; unmatched bases: 8. In nucleotides, the CDR3 is TGTGCCAGCAGCCAAGATGCGGCTAGCGGGATGAACAATGAGCAGTTCTTC. Protein: CASSQDAASGMNNEQFF.

This clonotype came up many times. The chain links TRBV12-3 or TRBV12-4 to TRBJ1-1, with D uncertain. This CDR3 contains 13 residues. The ends were cut back, 5 bases at V and 4 bases at J, with 11 bases in the middle. This CDR3 reads CASSPRDGTEAFF. The CDR3 DNA reads TGTGCCAGCAGTCCCCGGGATGGCACTGAAGCTTTCTTT.

With regard to this clonotype: Since a much larger clone is just one base distant, this may be a read error. The chain uses TRBV6-1 and TRBJ2-2, with 8 positions matching TRBD1. J lost 6 bases, V lost 7 bases, and 10 bases had no gene match. The CDR3 consists of 15 residues. Germline values: CDR1 MNHNS, CDR2 SASEGT. Written as DNA, the CDR3 is TGTGCCAGCAAGGTCGGCTCAGGGGGCCCCGGGGAGCTGTTTTTT. This gives the protein CASKVGSGGPGELFF.

This clonotype came up a few times. The chain employs TRBV19 and TRBJ1-2, with D tentatively TRBD1 (6 bases). Trimming cost V 6 bases and J 6 bases, with 23 bases left between them. Germline V gene lookup returns CDR1 LNHDA and CDR2 SQIVND (reference sequence). There are 16 residues in the CDR3. In nucleotides, the CDR3 is TGTGCCAGTAGCCGTATAGTCCCAGGGGTATTCGATGGCTACACCTTC. Its translation: CASSRIVPGVFDGYTF.

The V and J genes are TRBV15 and TRBJ2-5; D gene unclear. In germline, CDR1 is LNHNV, CDR2 YYDKDF (reference sequence). CDR3 length: 12 residues. V lost 1 base and J 5 bases, leaving 5 bases between the germline ends. The CDR3 coding sequence is TGTGCCACCAGCAGAGGCACCGAGACCCAGTACTTC. This encodes CATSRGTETQYF. Drawing the rest from reference TRBV15 and TRBJ2-5, the complete variable domain is DAMVIQNPRYQVTQFGKPVTLSCSQTLNHNVMYWYQQKSSQAPKLLFHYYDKDFNNEADTPDNFQSRRPNTSFCFLDIRSPGLGDTAMYLCATSRGTETQYFGPGTRLLVL.

Only a few counts were recorded for this clonotype. The rearrangement links TRBV7-9 to TRBJ2-2, with D unclear. Germline V gives CDR1 SEHNR, CDR2 FQNEAQ (reference sequence). The V end was cut by 5 bases, the J end by 2 bases, with 15 bases between. The length of the CDR3 is 16 residues. CDR3 DNA sequence: TGTGCCAGCAGCCCTGCGAAAGTAGGCAACACCGGGGAGCTGTTTTTT. Its translation is CASSPAKVGNTGELFF. Using reference TRBV7-9 and TRBJ2-2 for the parts outside the CDR3, the full variable domain is DTGVSQNPRHKITKRGQNVTFRCDPISEHNRLYWYRQTLGQGPEFLTYFQNEAQLEKSRLLSDRFSAERPKGSFSTLEIQRTEQGDSAMYLCASSPAKVGNTGELFFGEGSRLTVL.

This clonotype appeared many times. V usage is TRBV14 and J usage is TRBJ1-1; 9 bases are a match to TRBD1. Germline V CDR1 and CDR2: SGHDN, FVKESK. This CDR3 region has 16 residues. V lost 3 bases, J lost 5 bases, and 10 bases stayed unmatched. As DNA, the CDR3 is TGTGCCAGCAGCCAGGATACGACAGGGGGAGAGACTGAAGCTTTCTTT. This sequence encodes CASSQDTTGGETEAFF.

The chain uses TRBV7-9 and TRBJ1-1; D possibly corresponds to TRBD1 (5 bases). Between the trimmed V and J ends, which lost 6 bases and 1 base, there was a span of 18 bases. The CDR3 totals 16 residues. Germline V gene lookup returns CDR1 SEHNR and CDR2 FQNEAQ (reference sequence). The CDR3 region has the DNA TGTGCCAGCAGATCAGGACGGTTCCAGGGGAACACTGAAGCTTTCTTT. Amino acids: CASRSGRFQGNTEAFF.

This clonotype was observed at least ten times. This CDR3 reads CASSLIQETQYF. CDR3 nucleotides: TGTGCCAGCAGTTTAATTCAAGAGACCCAGTACTTC. The chain employs TRBV28 and TRBJ2-5; D is undetermined. Germline-derived CDR1 and CDR2 are MDHEN and SYDVKM. V lost 2 bases, J lost 2 bases, and 3 bases lay in between. The CDR3 is made up of 12 amino acids.

This clonotype was picked up a small number of times. The genes are TRBV28 and TRBJ2-1, with D unclear. The CDR3 covers 12 residues. The V gene's germline CDR1 is MDHEN and CDR2 SYDVKM. V lost 10 bases, J lost 7 bases, and 14 bases lay in between. CDR3 protein: CAIGPPGNEQFF. The CDR3 coding sequence is TGTGCCATCGGTCCCCCCGGGAATGAGCAGTTCTTC.

The chain couples TRBV7-9 to TRBJ1-2, with 9 bases fitting TRBD1. The V and J ends lost 5 bases and 2 bases, in that order; junction bases with no gene match: 6. The CDR3 totals 15 residues. Germline CDR1 is SEHNR and CDR2 is FQNEAQ (reference sequence). The CDR3 nucleotides read TGTGCCAGCAGCAAGCGCGGGACAGGGAACTATGGCTACACCTTC. It translates to CASSKRGTGNYGYTF.

This clonotype was picked up many times. V is TRBV20-1 and J is TRBJ1-1, with a weak D call TRBD1 (5 bases). Between the trimmed V and J ends, which lost 3 bases and 4 bases, there was a span of 12 bases. The CDR3 extends over 13 amino acids. CDR1 is DFQATT, CDR2 SNEGSKA, per germline (reference sequence). The CDR3: CSASGTPGTEAFF. The DNA for the CDR3 is TGCAGTGCTAGTGGGACCCCGGGCACTGAAGCTTTCTTT.

In its sample, this clonotype was seen many times. The V and J genes are TRBV24-1 and TRBJ2-5; 7 bases map to TRBD2. The CDR3 covers 15 residues. Germline-derived CDR1 and CDR2 are KGHDR and SFDVKD. Trimming removed 3 bases from V and 4 bases from J; junction bases left unmatched: 7. The CDR3 bases are TGTGCCACCAGTGATCCAAAACCGGGGGGAGAGACCCAGTACTTC. Protein sequence: CATSDPKPGGETQYF.

This clonotype was seen repeatedly, ten times or more. The rearrangement uses TRBV24-1 and TRBJ2-1; D gene uncertain. V was shortened by 2 bases and J by 2 bases, with 9 bases between the two germline ends. The CDR3 runs 15 residues. Germline lookup yields CDR1 KGHDR and CDR2 SFDVKD. The CDR3 bases are TGTGCCACCAGTGATTCCCTCGGCACCTACAATGAGCAGTTCTTC. Its protein product is CATSDSLGTYNEQFF.

This clonotype was found many times. The chain uses TRBV29-1 and TRBJ2-5; D may match TRBD1 or TRBD2 (5 bases each). The ends were cut back, 3 bases at V and 5 bases at J, with 13 bases in the middle. CDR1 and CDR2 from the germline V gene are SQVTM and ANQGSEA. This CDR3 spans 13 amino acids. The CDR3 nucleotides are TGCAGCGTTGATTCCGGGGCAGGGGAGACCCAGTACTTC. Protein: CSVDSGAGETQYF.

This clonotype was counted ten times or more. This chain joins TRBV3-1 and TRBJ1-5, with D unclear. CDR1 and CDR2 (germline): LGHDT, YNNKEL (reference sequence). V lost 1 base and J 0 bases, leaving 13 bases between the germline ends. This CDR3 contains 17 residues. The CDR3 nucleotides read TGTGCCAGCAGCCAAGGACGGGGAGGCTATAGCAATCAGCCCCAGCATTTT. It codes for CASSQGRGGYSNQPQHF.

The sample holds many counts of this clonotype. The chain is built from TRBV3-1 and TRBJ1-1; D is uncertain. Germline loops: CDR1 LGHDT, CDR2 YNNKEL (reference sequence). V was trimmed by 1 base and J by 3 bases, leaving 18 bases between them. The CDR3 spans 17 residues. CDR3 in DNA: TGTGCCAGCAGCCAAGTCCTAGGGCGCCTTTCTGACACTGAAGCTTTCTTT. It translates to CASSQVLGRLSDTEAFF.

This clonotype was recorded many times. The V and J genes are TRBV2 and TRBJ1-5; D remains unclear. CDR1 is SNHLY and CDR2 is FYNNEI in the germline V gene. The V gene lost 6 bases and the J gene lost 8 bases, with 17 bases spanning the gap. There are 14 residues in the CDR3. The CDR3 is CASRLGSGPEPQHF. CDR3 in DNA: TGTGCCAGCAGGCTCGGGTCAGGCCCAGAGCCCCAGCATTTT.